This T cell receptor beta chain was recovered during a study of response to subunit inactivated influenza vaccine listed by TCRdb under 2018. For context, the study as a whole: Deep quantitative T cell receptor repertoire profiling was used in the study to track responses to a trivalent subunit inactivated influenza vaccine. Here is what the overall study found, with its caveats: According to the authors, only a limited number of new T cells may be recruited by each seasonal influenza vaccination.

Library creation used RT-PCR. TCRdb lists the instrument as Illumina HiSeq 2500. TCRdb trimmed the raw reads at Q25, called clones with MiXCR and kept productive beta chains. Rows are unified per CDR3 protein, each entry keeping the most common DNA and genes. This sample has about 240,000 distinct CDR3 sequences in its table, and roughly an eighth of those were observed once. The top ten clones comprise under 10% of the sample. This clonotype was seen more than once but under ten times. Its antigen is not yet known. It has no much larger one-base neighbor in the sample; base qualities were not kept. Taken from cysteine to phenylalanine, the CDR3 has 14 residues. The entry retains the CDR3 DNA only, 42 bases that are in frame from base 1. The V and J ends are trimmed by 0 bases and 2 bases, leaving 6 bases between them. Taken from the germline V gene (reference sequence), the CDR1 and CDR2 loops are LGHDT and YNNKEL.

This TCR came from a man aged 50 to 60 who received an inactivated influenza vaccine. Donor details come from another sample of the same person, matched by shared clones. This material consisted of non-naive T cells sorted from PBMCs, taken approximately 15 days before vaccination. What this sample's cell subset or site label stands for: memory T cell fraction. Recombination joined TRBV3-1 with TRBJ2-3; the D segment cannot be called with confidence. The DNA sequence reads TGTGCCAGCAGCCAAGATTACGCCACAGATACGCAGTATTTT. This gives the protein CASSQDYATDTQYF.